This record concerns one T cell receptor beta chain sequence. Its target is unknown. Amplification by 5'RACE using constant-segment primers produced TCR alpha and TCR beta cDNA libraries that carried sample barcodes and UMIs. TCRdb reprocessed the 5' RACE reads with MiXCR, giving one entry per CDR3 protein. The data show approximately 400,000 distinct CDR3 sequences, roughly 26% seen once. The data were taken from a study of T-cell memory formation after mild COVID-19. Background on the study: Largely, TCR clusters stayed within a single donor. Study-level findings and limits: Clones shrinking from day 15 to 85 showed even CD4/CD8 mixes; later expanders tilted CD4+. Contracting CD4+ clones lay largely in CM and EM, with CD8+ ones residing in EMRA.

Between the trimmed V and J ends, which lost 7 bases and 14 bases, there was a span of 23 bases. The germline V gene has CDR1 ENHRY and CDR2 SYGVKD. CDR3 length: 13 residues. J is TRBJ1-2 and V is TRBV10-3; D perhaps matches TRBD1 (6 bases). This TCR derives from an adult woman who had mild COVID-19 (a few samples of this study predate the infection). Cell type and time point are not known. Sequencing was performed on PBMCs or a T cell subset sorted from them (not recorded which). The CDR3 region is CAINARDKDLGTF. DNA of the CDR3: TGTGCCATCAACGCCCGGGACAAGGATCTGGGGACCTTC.